This T cell receptor (beta chain) came from a study of cytomegalovirus exposure and HLA in healthy donors. Overall study: In a previous analysis, approximately 110 million unique TCR beta sequences were found from about 190 million T cells. Study results and caveats: Cytomegalovirus association was assigned to approximately 160 TCR beta chains.

Participants comprised healthy donors of bone marrow. Worth noting for this clone: Its antigen is not known.

Primers: 60 Vbeta forward and 13 Jbeta reverse. Sequencing used immunoSEQ multiplex PCR; TCRdb keeps in-frame clones, though not all of them. The sample yields approximately 110,000 clones, approximately 15% seen once. The CDR3 has 16 residues. J was trimmed by 4 bases and V by 4 bases; bases with no gene match: 9. Germline lookup yields CDR1 MNHEY and CDR2 SMNVEV (reference sequence). This TCR was recovered from a woman younger than 30 in good health and CMV-seronegative. This rearrangement joins TRBV27 to TRBJ2-1, with 8 bases fitting TRBD2. The sequencing input was PBMCs. CDR3 sequence: CASSSFSSGFYNEQFF. DNA of the CDR3: TGTGCCAGCAGTTCCTTCTCTAGCGGGTTTTACAATGAGCAGTTCTTC.